The rows below give T cell receptor beta chains drawn from one sample of a study of metastatic and nonmetastatic thyroid tumors. TCRdb used MiXCR to call clones anew from the PCR reads. The sample lists some 42,000 clones, about 26% occurring once. The source material was blood. The receptors stem from a male donor with papillary thyroid cancer or a benign thyroid nodule (not recorded which). Some clones in this sample may be carry-over from other donors' samples. Each CDR3 is given with its conserved first and last residue. The D gene is left open where the match is weak. Only part of the rows carry a size: once, few, many, or a class if the clone is expanded.

>TRBV5-1|TRBD1|TRBJ1-1|NA
CASRQGANTEAFF
TGCGCCAGCCGACAGGGGGCGAACACTGAAGCTTTCTTT
>TRBV28|TRBD2|TRBJ2-7|NA
CASSSLGGSGLGEQYF
TGTGCCAGCAGTTCCCTGGGGGGGTCTGGGTTGGGCGAGCAGTACTTC
>TRBV20-1|TRBD2|TRBJ2-7|medium-sized
CSAKSGTSDYEQYF
TGCAGTGCTAAATCCGGGACTAGCGACTACGAGCAGTACTTC
>TRBV15|TRBD2|TRBJ2-7|many
CATSATSGSFLYEQYF
TGTGCCACCAGCGCTACTAGCGGGAGTTTCTTGTACGAGCAGTACTTC
>TRBV6-1|NA|TRBJ1-3|medium-sized
CASRPGGNSGNTIYF
TGTGCCAGCAGACCGGGGGGTAACTCTGGAAACACCATATATTTT
>TRBV11-2|NA|TRBJ2-1|NA
CASSPTASSYNEQFF
TGTGCCAGCAGCCCCACGGCAAGCTCCTACAATGAGCAGTTCTTC
>TRBV5-8|NA|TRBJ1-6|NA
CASSPGQFSYNSPLHF
TGTGCCAGCAGCCCCGGACAGTTCTCCTATAATTCACCCCTCCACTTT
>TRBV20-1|TRBD1|TRBJ1-6|NA
CSARDLGTVFSPLHF
TGCAGTGCTAGAGATCTTGGGACAGTCTTCTCACCCCTCCACTTT
>TRBV12-3/TRBV12-4|NA|TRBJ1-1|medium-sized
CASTLDSQAFF
TGTGCCAGCACCCTCGACAGTCAAGCTTTCTTT
>TRBV7-8|NA|TRBJ1-1|NA
CASSYEVGSAFF
TGTGCCAGCAGCTACGAGGTAGGATCAGCTTTCTTT
>TRBV20-1|TRBD1|TRBJ1-4|NA
CSVETGVATNEKLFF
TGCAGCGTGGAGACAGGGGTGGCAACTAATGAAAAACTGTTTTTT
>TRBV4-1|NA|TRBJ1-3|few
CASSQTRDPGNTIYF
TGCGCCAGCAGCCAGACCCGGGACCCTGGAAACACCATATATTTT
>TRBV5-1|NA|TRBJ2-7|medium-sized
CASSLGGVEDEQYF
TGCGCCAGCAGCTTGGGAGGGGTCGAGGACGAGCAGTACTTC
>TRBV28|NA|TRBJ2-3|few
CASSSSDRTDTQYF
TGTGCCAGCAGTTCTAGCGATCGCACAGATACGCAGTATTTT
>TRBV6-4|TRBD1|TRBJ2-1|many
CASSDSGQGFEQFF
TGTGCCAGCAGTGACTCGGGACAGGGTTTTGAGCAGTTCTTC
>TRBV6-1|NA|TRBJ1-1|NA
CASSEMDQAAEAFF
TGTGCCAGCAGTGAAATGGACCAGGCTGCTGAAGCTTTCTTT
>TRBV12-3/TRBV12-4|NA|TRBJ2-7|NA
CASSFSGTGKLAGFSYEQYF
TGTGCCAGCAGTTTCAGCGGGACAGGGAAACTAGCGGGATTCTCCTACGAGCAGTACTTC
>TRBV28|TRBD1|TRBJ2-5|medium-sized
CASSLRGQGWETQYF
TGTGCCAGCAGTCTCCGTGGACAGGGGTGGGAGACCCAGTACTTC
>TRBV6-1|NA|TRBJ2-3|many
CASKETATDTQYF
TGTGCCAGCAAGGAGACAGCAACAGATACGCAGTATTTT
>TRBV12-3/TRBV12-4|NA|TRBJ2-7|few
CASSFGGLGSYEQYF
TGTGCCAGCAGTTTTGGGGGTTTGGGATCCTACGAGCAGTACTTC
>TRBV5-1|TRBD2|TRBJ2-1|many
CASRTSGYNEQFF
TGCGCCAGCAGGACTAGCGGCTACAATGAGCAGTTCTTC
>TRBV5-1|NA|TRBJ1-1|NA
CASSPDRFPNTEAFF
TGCGCCAGCAGCCCGGACCGGTTTCCGAACACTGAAGCTTTCTTT
>TRBV6-1|TRBD1|TRBJ1-1|NA
CASRTRQGNTEAFF
TGTGCCAGCAGGACAAGACAGGGGAACACTGAAGCTTTCTTT
>TRBV7-9|NA|TRBJ2-5|many
CASSLAGRETQYF
TGTGCCAGCAGCTTAGCGGGAAGAGAGACCCAGTACTTC
>TRBV28|NA|TRBJ1-1|NA
CASSSTINEAFF
TGTGCCAGCAGTTCGACAATTAATGAAGCTTTCTTT
>TRBV30|NA|TRBJ2-7|few
CAWSTGGGGYEQYF
TGTGCCTGGAGTACTGGAGGAGGAGGCTACGAGCAGTACTTC
>TRBV7-2|NA|TRBJ1-1|NA
CASSLDPEDTEAFF
TGTGCCAGCAGCTTAGATCCAGAAGACACTGAAGCTTTCTTT
>TRBV7-9|NA|TRBJ2-5|NA
CASRGGNWETQYF
TGTGCCAGCAGAGGGGGGAATTGGGAGACCCAGTACTTC
>TRBV5-1|NA|TRBJ1-1|few
CASSLGDGSEALF
TGCGCCAGCAGCTTGGGGGACGGGTCTGAAGCTTTATTT
>TRBV4-1|NA|TRBJ2-2|once
CASSQNTNTGELFF
TGCGCCAGCAGCCAGAACACGAACACCGGGGAGCTGTTTTTT
>TRBV6-2/TRBV6-3|NA|TRBJ1-1|NA
CASSFSTGGEAFF
TGTGCCAGCAGTTTCTCGACAGGAGGTGAAGCTTTCTTT
>TRBV6-1|TRBD1|TRBJ1-2|few
CASSGYRGEGGYTF
TGTGCCAGCAGTGGCTACAGGGGGGAAGGAGGCTACACCTTC
>TRBV18|TRBD1|TRBJ1-2|many
CASSGTGDGYTF
TGTGCCAGCTCCGGGACAGGCGATGGCTACACCTTC
>TRBV4-3|NA|TRBJ2-1|NA
CASSQSIAFNEQFF
TGCGCCAGCAGCCAATCAATAGCGTTCAATGAGCAGTTCTTC
>TRBV5-1|NA|TRBJ2-1|NA
CASRWSDEQFF
TGCGCCAGCAGGTGGAGCGATGAGCAGTTCTTC
>TRBV5-1|TRBD1|TRBJ2-7|NA
CASSLGGTMSGEQYF
TGCGCCAGCAGCCTAGGGGGCACGATGTCGGGGGAGCAGTACTTC
>TRBV10-1|NA|TRBJ2-1|few
CASSAELAGNEQFF
TGCGCCAGCAGCGCTGAACTAGCTGGTAATGAGCAGTTCTTC
>TRBV12-3/TRBV12-4|TRBD1|TRBJ1-2|few
CASSSTRDSLYGYTF
TGTGCCAGCAGTTCTACCCGGGACAGCCTCTATGGCTACACCTTC
>TRBV4-1|NA|TRBJ2-2|NA
CASSQDLVQTNTGELFF
TGCGCCAGCAGCCAAGACCTGGTCCAGACGAACACCGGGGAGCTGTTTTTT
>TRBV6-5|NA|TRBJ2-1|many
CASSYLRHNEQFF
TGTGCCAGCAGTTACCTAAGACACAATGAGCAGTTCTTC